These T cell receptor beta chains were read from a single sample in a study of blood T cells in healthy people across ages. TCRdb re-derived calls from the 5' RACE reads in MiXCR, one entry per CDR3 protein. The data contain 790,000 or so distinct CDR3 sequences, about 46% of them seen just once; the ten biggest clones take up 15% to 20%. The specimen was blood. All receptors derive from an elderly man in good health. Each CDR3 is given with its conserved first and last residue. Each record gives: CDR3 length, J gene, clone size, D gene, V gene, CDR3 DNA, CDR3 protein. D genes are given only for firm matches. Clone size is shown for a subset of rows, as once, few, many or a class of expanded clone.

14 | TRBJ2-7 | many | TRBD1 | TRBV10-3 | TGTGCCATCAGCCCGGGACAGGGGGCGTACGAGCAGTACTTC | CAISPGQGAYEQYF
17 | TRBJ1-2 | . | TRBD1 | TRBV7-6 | TGTGCCAGCAGCCCAGGGGGCTCCCGAGAAGCTAACTATGGCTACACCTTC | CASSPGGSREANYGYTF
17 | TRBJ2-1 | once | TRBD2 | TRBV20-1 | TGCAGTGCTAGAGTTTCTCGGAGCGGGAGTCATAACAATGAGCAGTTCTTC | CSARVSRSGSHNNEQFF
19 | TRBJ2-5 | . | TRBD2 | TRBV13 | TGTGCCAGCAGCTTAGGCAGGCCTGGACTAGCGGGAGAGGAAGAGGAGCAGTACTTC | CASSLGRPGLAGEEEEQYF
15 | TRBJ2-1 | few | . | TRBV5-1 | TGCGCCAGCAGCTTGGCGTTCGGAATGGACAATGAGCAGTTCTTC | CASSLAFGMDNEQFF
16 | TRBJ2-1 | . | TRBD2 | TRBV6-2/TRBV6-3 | TGTGCCAGCAGGGGGGGACTAGCGGGAGTCTACAATGAGCAGTTCTTC | CASRGGLAGVYNEQFF
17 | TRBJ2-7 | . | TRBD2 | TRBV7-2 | TGTGCCAGCGGCCCTAGAGGTGGACTAGCGGGAGTCTCCGAGCAGTACTTC | CASGPRGGLAGVSEQYF
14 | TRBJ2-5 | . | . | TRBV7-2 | TGTGCCAGCAGCCAAAGTCGGGCATACAATGAGCAGTACTTC | CASSQSRAYNEQYF
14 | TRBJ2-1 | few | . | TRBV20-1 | TGCAGTGCCCCCGGCCAGGTTCGAGACAATGAGCAGTTCTTC | CSAPGQVRDNEQFF
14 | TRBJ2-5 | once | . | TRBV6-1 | TGTGCCAGCAGGAGGGGGGGACAACAAGAGACCCAGTACTTC | CASRRGGQQETQYF
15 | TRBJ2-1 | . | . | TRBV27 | TGTGCCAGCGCTAGGCAGGGGGACTTCCTGAATGAGCAGTTCTTC | CASARQGDFLNEQFF
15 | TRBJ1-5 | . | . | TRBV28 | TGTGCCAGCAGTTTAGAAATCTATAGCAATCAGCCCCAGCATTTT | CASSLEIYSNQPQHF
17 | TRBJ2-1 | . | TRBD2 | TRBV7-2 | TGTGCCAGCAGCTTAAGGTTGGGTCAGGGAGGGTACAATGAGCAGTTCTTC | CASSLRLGQGGYNEQFF